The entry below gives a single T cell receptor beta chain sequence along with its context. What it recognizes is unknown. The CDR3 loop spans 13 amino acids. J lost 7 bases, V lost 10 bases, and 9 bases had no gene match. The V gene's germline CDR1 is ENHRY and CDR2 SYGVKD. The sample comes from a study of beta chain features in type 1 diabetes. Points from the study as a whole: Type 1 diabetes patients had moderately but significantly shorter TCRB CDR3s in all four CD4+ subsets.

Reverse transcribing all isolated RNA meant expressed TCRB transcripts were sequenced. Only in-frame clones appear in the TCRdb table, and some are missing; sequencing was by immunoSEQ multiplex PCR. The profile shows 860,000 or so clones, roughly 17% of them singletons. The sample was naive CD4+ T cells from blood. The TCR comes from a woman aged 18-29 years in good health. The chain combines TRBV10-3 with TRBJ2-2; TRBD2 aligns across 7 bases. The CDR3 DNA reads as TGTGCCACCCAAGCGGGAATTGACGGGGAGCTGTTTTTT. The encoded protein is CATQAGIDGELFF.